These T cell receptor beta chains were read from a single sample in a study of T cell changes during pregnancy in multiple sclerosis. Measured with immunoSEQ multiplex PCR; TCRdb has only the in-frame clones, and not every one. The sample consists of about 20,000 clones, about 90% of them appearing once. The material sequenced was CD8+ T cells from peripheral blood mononuclear cells, taken in the second trimester of pregnancy. All receptors derive from a female donor in good health, enrolled as a control in a pregnancy study. CDR3s include the opening cysteine and the closing phenylalanine or tryptophan. A D gene is named only where the DNA matches it firmly.

V gene	D gene	J gene	CDR3 protein	CDR3 DNA
TRBV7-8	TRBD1	TRBJ1-6	CASSLAGTGEEPYNSPLHF	TGTGCCAGCAGCTTAGCTGGGACAGGGGAAGAACCCTATAATTCACCCCTCCACTTT
TRBV5-4	TRBD1	TRBJ2-1	CASSYRDSPYNEQFF	TGTGCCAGCAGCTACCGGGACAGTCCCTACAATGAGCAGTTCTTC
TRBV27	.	TRBJ2-7	CASSLEAGYEQYF	TGTGCCAGCAGTTTAGAGGCGGGATACGAGCAGTACTTC
TRBV27	TRBD2	TRBJ2-1	CASSLAGGYNEQFF	TGTGCCAGCAGTTTAGCGGGAGGGTACAATGAGCAGTTCTTC
TRBV30	.	TRBJ1-4	CAWSGEISGSTNEKLFF	TGTGCCTGGAGTGGGGAAATCTCAGGGTCAACTAATGAAAAACTGTTTTTT
TRBV7-8	TRBD1	TRBJ2-2	CASSLRVGQGGTGELFF	TGTGCCAGCAGCTTGCGCGTGGGACAGGGAGGCACCGGGGAGCTGTTTTTT
TRBV7-9	TRBD2	TRBJ2-3	CASSEGLAGPWEDTQYF	TGTGCCAGCAGCGAGGGATTAGCGGGGCCGTGGGAGGATACGCAGTATTTT
TRBV15	TRBD2	TRBJ2-1	CATSRGLAGGYNEQFF	TGTGCCACCAGCAGGGGACTAGCGGGAGGCTACAATGAGCAGTTCTTC
TRBV4-1	TRBD2	TRBJ2-1	CASSPRAGAGNEQFF	TGCGCCAGCAGCCCAAGAGCGGGAGCCGGCAATGAGCAGTTCTTC
TRBV28	TRBD1	TRBJ2-2	CASSVQGARTGELFF	TGTGCCAGCAGTGTCCAGGGGGCACGGACCGGGGAGCTGTTTTTT